The rows below give T cell receptor beta chains drawn from one sample of a study of T cell changes during pregnancy in multiple sclerosis. Some clones are missing from TCRdb's copy, which holds only in-frame ones; the method was immunoSEQ multiplex PCR. This table has under 120,000 clones, 90% to 95% appearing once. Sample: peripheral blood, taken after pregnancy. The source is a female donor with multiple sclerosis, enrolled in a pregnancy study. The CDR3 runs from the conserved cysteine through the conserved F or W. D genes are given only for firm matches. The size of a clone is reported for some rows only, either as once, few or many, or as a class for expanded clones.

j_call: TRBJ1-2; v_call: TRBV21-1; clone_size: .; d_call: .; cdr3_aa: CASSKANGRTGGQRGYTF; cdr3_nt: TGTGCCAGCAGCAAAGCAAATGGGAGAACAGGGGGACAGAGGGGCTACACCTTC
j_call: TRBJ2-3; v_call: TRBV4-1; clone_size: .; d_call: TRBD1; cdr3_aa: CASSQEGGTGITDTQYF; cdr3_nt: TGCGCCAGCAGCCAAGAGGGAGGGACAGGGATAACAGATACGCAGTATTTT
j_call: TRBJ1-3; v_call: TRBV5-1; clone_size: once; d_call: .; cdr3_aa: CASSLARGNTIYF; cdr3_nt: TGCGCCAGCAGCTTGGCCAGGGGAAACACCATATATTTT
j_call: TRBJ2-7; v_call: TRBV29-1; clone_size: .; d_call: .; cdr3_aa: CSVSPPHRDEQYF; cdr3_nt: TGCAGCGTTAGCCCACCTCACAGGGACGAGCAGTACTTC
j_call: TRBJ1-6; v_call: TRBV9; clone_size: .; d_call: .; cdr3_aa: CASSLGRDSPLHF; cdr3_nt: TGTGCCAGCAGCCTAGGCAGGGATTCACCCCTCCACTTT
j_call: TRBJ2-3; v_call: TRBV9; clone_size: .; d_call: TRBD1; cdr3_aa: CASSDRGSTDTQYF; cdr3_nt: TGTGCCAGCAGCGACAGGGGGAGCACAGATACGCAGTATTTT
j_call: TRBJ2-7; v_call: TRBV2; clone_size: .; d_call: .; cdr3_aa: CASSVPAGREAYEQYF; cdr3_nt: TGTGCCAGCAGTGTCCCTGCCGGCAGGGAGGCCTACGAGCAGTACTTC
j_call: TRBJ2-2; v_call: TRBV9; clone_size: .; d_call: .; cdr3_aa: CASSLQGSYTGELFF; cdr3_nt: TGTGCCAGCAGTCTACAGGGATCGTACACCGGGGAGCTGTTTTTT
j_call: TRBJ1-4; v_call: TRBV5-1; clone_size: few; d_call: .; cdr3_aa: CASRAGDEKLFF; cdr3_nt: TGCGCCAGCAGGGCCGGGGATGAAAAACTGTTTTTT
j_call: TRBJ1-1; v_call: TRBV9; clone_size: once; d_call: .; cdr3_aa: CASSEAPRGTEAFF; cdr3_nt: TGTGCCAGCAGCGAGGCCCCCCGGGGCACTGAAGCTTTCTTT
j_call: TRBJ2-3; v_call: TRBV5-1; clone_size: once; d_call: TRBD2; cdr3_aa: CASSLATGLATDTQYF; cdr3_nt: TGCGCCAGCAGCTTGGCGACGGGACTAGCCACAGATACGCAGTATTTT
j_call: TRBJ1-1; v_call: TRBV11-3; clone_size: .; d_call: TRBD1; cdr3_aa: CASSSGQDTEAFF; cdr3_nt: TGTGCCAGCAGCTCCGGACAGGACACTGAAGCTTTCTTT
j_call: TRBJ1-1; v_call: TRBV25-1; clone_size: .; d_call: .; cdr3_aa: CASSGLMNTEAFF; cdr3_nt: TGTGCCAGCAGTGGACTCATGAACACTGAAGCTTTCTTT
j_call: TRBJ2-5; v_call: TRBV5-6; clone_size: .; d_call: .; cdr3_aa: CASSFIKRGAQETQYF; cdr3_nt: TGTGCCAGCAGCTTTATTAAACGGGGGGCACAAGAGACCCAGTACTTC
j_call: TRBJ2-3; v_call: TRBV6-4; clone_size: .; d_call: TRBD2; cdr3_aa: CAREAKGLAGGLSTDTQYF; cdr3_nt: TGTGCCAGAGAAGCCAAGGGACTAGCGGGGGGTCTTAGCACAGATACGCAGTATTTT
j_call: TRBJ2-7; v_call: TRBV18; clone_size: .; d_call: .; cdr3_aa: CASSPEVRYTYEQYF; cdr3_nt: TGTGCCAGCTCACCAGAGGTGCGTTATACCTACGAGCAGTACTTC
j_call: TRBJ1-1; v_call: TRBV6-1; clone_size: .; d_call: .; cdr3_aa: CASTERGGRNTEAFF; cdr3_nt: TGTGCCAGCACCGAACGGGGAGGGCGAAACACTGAAGCTTTCTTT
j_call: TRBJ2-1; v_call: TRBV7-9; clone_size: .; d_call: .; cdr3_aa: CASSSKISGGSSSYNEQFF; cdr3_nt: TGTGCCAGCAGCTCGAAGATATCAGGCGGGTCGAGCTCCTACAATGAGCAGTTCTTC
j_call: TRBJ2-5; v_call: TRBV7-3; clone_size: .; d_call: TRBD2; cdr3_aa: CASSPTSGPQETQYF; cdr3_nt: TGTGCCAGCAGCCCCACTAGCGGTCCCCAAGAGACCCAGTACTTC
j_call: TRBJ2-5; v_call: TRBV11-2; clone_size: .; d_call: TRBD2; cdr3_aa: CASSKRGDQETQYF; cdr3_nt: TGTGCCAGCTCTAAGCGGGGGGACCAAGAGACCCAGTACTTC
j_call: TRBJ2-5; v_call: TRBV15; clone_size: .; d_call: TRBD2; cdr3_aa: CATSRLAGGPKTQYF; cdr3_nt: TGTGCCACCAGCAGACTAGCGGGGGGGCCGAAGACCCAGTACTTC
j_call: TRBJ1-1; v_call: TRBV18; clone_size: few; d_call: .; cdr3_aa: CASSRTGATEAFF; cdr3_nt: TGTGCCAGCTCACGAACAGGAGCCACTGAAGCTTTCTTT
j_call: TRBJ2-7; v_call: TRBV6-5; clone_size: .; d_call: .; cdr3_aa: CASSYQGSSYEQYF; cdr3_nt: TGTGCCAGCAGTTATCAGGGGTCGTCCTACGAGCAGTACTTC
j_call: TRBJ1-1; v_call: TRBV29-1; clone_size: .; d_call: TRBD1; cdr3_aa: CSVEDPTGGYTEAFF; cdr3_nt: TGCAGCGTTGAAGACCCGACAGGGGGATACACTGAAGCTTTCTTT
j_call: TRBJ1-1; v_call: TRBV18; clone_size: .; d_call: TRBD1; cdr3_aa: CASSPPTGGWVTEAFF; cdr3_nt: TGTGCCAGCTCACCACCGACAGGGGGATGGGTCACTGAAGCTTTCTTT
j_call: TRBJ1-3; v_call: TRBV7-8; clone_size: .; d_call: .; cdr3_aa: CASSSRGSGNTIYF; cdr3_nt: TGTGCCAGCAGCTCGAGGGGGTCTGGAAACACCATATATTTT
j_call: TRBJ1-2; v_call: TRBV19; clone_size: .; d_call: TRBD1; cdr3_aa: CASTIGTGDYGYTF; cdr3_nt: TGTGCCAGTACCATCGGGACAGGGGATTATGGCTACACCTTC
j_call: TRBJ1-1; v_call: TRBV2; clone_size: once; d_call: .; cdr3_aa: CASSEARGRTEAFF; cdr3_nt: TGTGCCAGCAGTGAAGCCAGGGGAAGAACTGAAGCTTTCTTT
j_call: TRBJ2-3; v_call: TRBV6-4; clone_size: .; d_call: .; cdr3_aa: CASFPGVAPQYF; cdr3_nt: TGTGCCAGCTTCCCGGGAGTGGCTCCGCAGTATTTT
j_call: TRBJ1-5; v_call: TRBV2; clone_size: .; d_call: TRBD1; cdr3_aa: CASHTGQGNQPQHF; cdr3_nt: TGTGCCAGTCACACGGGACAGGGGAATCAGCCCCAGCATTTT
j_call: TRBJ2-3; v_call: TRBV15; clone_size: .; d_call: TRBD2; cdr3_aa: CATSRDPFSGSTDTQYF; cdr3_nt: TGTGCCACCAGCAGAGACCCATTTAGCGGGAGCACAGATACGCAGTATTTT
j_call: TRBJ1-1; v_call: TRBV10-3; clone_size: once; d_call: .; cdr3_aa: CAISETGKAFF; cdr3_nt: TGTGCCATCAGTGAAACGGGGAAGGCTTTCTTT
j_call: TRBJ2-1; v_call: TRBV11-1; clone_size: .; d_call: TRBD1; cdr3_aa: CASSPRDRVHNEQFF; cdr3_nt: TGTGCCAGCAGCCCTAGGGACAGGGTTCACAATGAGCAGTTCTTC
j_call: TRBJ2-7; v_call: TRBV6-5; clone_size: .; d_call: .; cdr3_aa: CASSYTGQSYEQYF; cdr3_nt: TGTGCCAGCAGTTACACAGGACAGTCTTACGAGCAGTACTTC
j_call: TRBJ2-7; v_call: TRBV9; clone_size: once; d_call: TRBD2; cdr3_aa: CASSVSASGYYEQYF; cdr3_nt: TGTGCCAGCAGCGTCTCGGCTAGCGGGTACTACGAGCAGTACTTC
j_call: TRBJ2-7; v_call: TRBV9; clone_size: .; d_call: TRBD1; cdr3_aa: CASSLQGESYEQYF; cdr3_nt: TGTGCCAGCAGCTTACAGGGGGAGAGCTACGAGCAGTACTTC
j_call: TRBJ2-6; v_call: TRBV10-3; clone_size: .; d_call: .; cdr3_aa: CAISESTAGSNVLTF; cdr3_nt: TGTGCCATCAGTGAGTCGACGGCGGGATCCAACGTCCTGACTTTC
j_call: TRBJ1-2; v_call: TRBV9; clone_size: once; d_call: .; cdr3_aa: CASSVQGNYGYTF; cdr3_nt: TGTGCCAGCAGCGTACAGGGGAACTATGGCTACACCTTC
j_call: TRBJ1-6; v_call: TRBV6-1; clone_size: .; d_call: TRBD1; cdr3_aa: CASSYQGGLHF; cdr3_nt: TGTGCCAGCAGTTACCAGGGGGGCCTCCACTTT
j_call: TRBJ1-2; v_call: TRBV5-1; clone_size: .; d_call: .; cdr3_aa: CASSPGVVGQGGYTF; cdr3_nt: TGCGCCAGCAGCCCGGGGGTAGTGGGGCAGGGAGGCTACACCTTC
j_call: TRBJ1-2; v_call: TRBV6-4; clone_size: .; d_call: .; cdr3_aa: CASRGGTWGYTF; cdr3_nt: TGTGCCAGCAGGGGAGGAACTTGGGGCTACACCTTC
j_call: TRBJ2-1; v_call: TRBV11-2; clone_size: .; d_call: TRBD2; cdr3_aa: CASSAWISGGDYNEQFF; cdr3_nt: TGTGCCAGCAGCGCTTGGATTAGCGGGGGGGACTACAATGAGCAGTTCTTC
j_call: TRBJ2-3; v_call: TRBV25-1; clone_size: .; d_call: .; cdr3_aa: CASSEWIGGWDTQYF; cdr3_nt: TGTGCCAGCAGTGAATGGATAGGGGGTTGGGATACGCAGTATTTT
j_call: TRBJ2-7; v_call: TRBV18; clone_size: .; d_call: TRBD1; cdr3_aa: CASSQTGTGVERYF; cdr3_nt: TGTGCCAGCTCCCAAACGGGGACAGGGGTAGAAAGGTACTTC
j_call: TRBJ2-2; v_call: TRBV7-9; clone_size: .; d_call: .; cdr3_aa: CASSFRAGELFF; cdr3_nt: TGTGCCAGCAGTTTCCGAGCCGGGGAGCTGTTTTTT
j_call: TRBJ2-7; v_call: TRBV5-1; clone_size: .; d_call: .; cdr3_aa: CASSLDGSYEQYF; cdr3_nt: TGCGCCAGCAGCTTGGACGGTTCCTACGAGCAGTACTTC
j_call: TRBJ1-6; v_call: TRBV19; clone_size: .; d_call: TRBD1; cdr3_aa: CASSLRQGAGPLHF; cdr3_nt: TGTGCCAGTAGCCTACGACAGGGTGCTGGGCCCCTCCACTTT
j_call: TRBJ2-7; v_call: TRBV18; clone_size: .; d_call: TRBD2; cdr3_aa: CASSLKGLAGDEYF; cdr3_nt: TGTGCCAGCTCACTTAAGGGACTAGCGGGGGACGAATACTTC
j_call: TRBJ2-1; v_call: TRBV29-1; clone_size: .; d_call: .; cdr3_aa: CSVEYRGSEQFF; cdr3_nt: TGCAGCGTTGAATATCGGGGTAGTGAGCAGTTCTTC
j_call: TRBJ2-2; v_call: TRBV15; clone_size: .; d_call: TRBD1; cdr3_aa: CATSRGTGTTGELFF; cdr3_nt: TGTGCCACCAGCAGAGGGACAGGGACTACCGGGGAGCTGTTTTTT
j_call: TRBJ2-2; v_call: TRBV7-3; clone_size: .; d_call: TRBD2; cdr3_aa: CASSLNPGGPTGELFF; cdr3_nt: TGTGCCAGCAGCTTAAACCCGGGGGGGCCTACCGGGGAGCTGTTTTTT
j_call: TRBJ2-1; v_call: TRBV9; clone_size: .; d_call: TRBD2; cdr3_aa: CASSTLAGGYNEQFF; cdr3_nt: TGTGCCAGCAGCACGCTAGCGGGGGGCTACAATGAGCAGTTCTTC
j_call: TRBJ2-7; v_call: TRBV13; clone_size: .; d_call: .; cdr3_aa: CASSSDRSYEQYF; cdr3_nt: TGTGCCAGCAGCTCGGACAGATCCTACGAGCAGTACTTC
j_call: TRBJ1-2; v_call: TRBV2; clone_size: .; d_call: .; cdr3_aa: CASNEQGRSDYGYTF; cdr3_nt: TGTGCCAGCAACGAACAGGGCCGCTCGGACTATGGCTACACCTTC
j_call: TRBJ2-5; v_call: TRBV5-6; clone_size: once; d_call: TRBD1; cdr3_aa: CASSLSHGTVEETQYF; cdr3_nt: TGTGCCAGCAGCTTGAGCCACGGGACAGTTGAAGAGACCCAGTACTTC